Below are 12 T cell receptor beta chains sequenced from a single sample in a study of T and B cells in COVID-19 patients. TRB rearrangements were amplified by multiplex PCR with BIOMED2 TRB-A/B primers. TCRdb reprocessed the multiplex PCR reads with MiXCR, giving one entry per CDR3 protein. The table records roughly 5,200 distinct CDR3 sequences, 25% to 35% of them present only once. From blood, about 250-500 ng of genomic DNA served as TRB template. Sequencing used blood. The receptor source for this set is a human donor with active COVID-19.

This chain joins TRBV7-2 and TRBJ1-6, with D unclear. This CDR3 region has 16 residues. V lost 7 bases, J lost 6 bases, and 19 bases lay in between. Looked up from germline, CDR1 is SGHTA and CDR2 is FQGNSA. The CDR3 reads CASIRRSGLANSPLHF. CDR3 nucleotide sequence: TGTGCCAGCATCAGACGATCAGGCTTGGCTAATTCACCCCTCCACTTT.

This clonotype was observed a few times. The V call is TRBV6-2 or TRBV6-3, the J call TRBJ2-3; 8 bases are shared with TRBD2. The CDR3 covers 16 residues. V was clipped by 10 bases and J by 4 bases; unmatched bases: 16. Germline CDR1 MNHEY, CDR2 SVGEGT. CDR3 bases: TGTGCCACCCCTCTAACCCGGGGGGGCAAATCAGATACGCAGTATTTT. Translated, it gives CATPLTRGGKSDTQYF.

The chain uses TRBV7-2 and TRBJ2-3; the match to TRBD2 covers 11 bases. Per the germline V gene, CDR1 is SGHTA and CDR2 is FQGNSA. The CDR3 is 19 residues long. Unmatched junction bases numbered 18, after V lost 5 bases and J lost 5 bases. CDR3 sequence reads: CASSITGTSGLIGGDTQYF. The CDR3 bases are TGTGCCAGCAGCATAACCGGGACTAGCGGATTGATAGGAGGAGATACGCAGTATTTT.

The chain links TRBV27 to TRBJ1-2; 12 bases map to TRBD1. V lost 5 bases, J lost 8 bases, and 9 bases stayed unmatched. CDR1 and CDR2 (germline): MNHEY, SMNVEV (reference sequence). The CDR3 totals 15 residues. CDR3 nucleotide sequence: TGTGCCAGCAGTGCCCCGGGACAGGGGGCAGGCGGCTACACCTTC. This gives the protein CASSAPGQGAGGYTF.

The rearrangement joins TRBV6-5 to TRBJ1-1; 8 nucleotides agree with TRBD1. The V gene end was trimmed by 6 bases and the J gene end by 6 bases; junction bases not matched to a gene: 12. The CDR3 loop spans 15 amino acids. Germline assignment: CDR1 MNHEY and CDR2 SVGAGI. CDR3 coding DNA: TGTGCCAGCAGGGATTCTTGGACAGGGATCCCTGAAGCTTTCTTT. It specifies CASRDSWTGIPEAFF.

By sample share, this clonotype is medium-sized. The CDR3 protein is CASSLYQGYEQFF. CDR3 nucleotide sequence: TGTGCCAGCAGCCTATATCAGGGATATGAGCAGTTCTTC. V and J are TRBV28 and TRBJ2-1, with D perhaps TRBD1 (5 bases). V lost 6 bases and J 8 bases, leaving 14 bases between the germline ends. CDR3 size: 13 residues. In germline, CDR1 is MDHEN, CDR2 SYDVKM. Variable domain in full (rest from reference TRBV28 and TRBJ2-1): DVKVTQSSRYLVKRTGEKVFLECVQDMDHENMFWYRQDPGLGLRLIYFSYDVKMKEKGDIPEGYSVSREKKERFSLILESASTNQTSMYLCASSLYQGYEQFFGPGTRLTVL.

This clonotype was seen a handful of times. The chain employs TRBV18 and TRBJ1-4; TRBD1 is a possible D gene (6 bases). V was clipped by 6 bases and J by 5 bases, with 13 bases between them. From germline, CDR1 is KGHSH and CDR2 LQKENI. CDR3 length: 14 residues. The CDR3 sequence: CASSPQGKNEKLFF. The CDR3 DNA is TGTGCCAGCTCCCCCCAGGGGAAGAATGAAAAACTGTTTTTT.

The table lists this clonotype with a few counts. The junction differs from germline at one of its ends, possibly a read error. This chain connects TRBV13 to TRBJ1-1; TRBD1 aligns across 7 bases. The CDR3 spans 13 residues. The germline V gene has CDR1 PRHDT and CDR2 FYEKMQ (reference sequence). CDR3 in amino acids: CASSLGGRTEAFF. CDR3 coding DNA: TGTGCCAGCAGCCTAGGGGGCAGGACTGAAGCTTTCTTT.

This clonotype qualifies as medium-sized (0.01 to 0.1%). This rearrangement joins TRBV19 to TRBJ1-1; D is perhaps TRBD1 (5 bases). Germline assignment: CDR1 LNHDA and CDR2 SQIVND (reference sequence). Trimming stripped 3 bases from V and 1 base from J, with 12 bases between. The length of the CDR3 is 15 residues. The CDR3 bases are TGTGCCAGTAGTATGAACGCAGGGACGAACACTGAAGCTTTCTTT. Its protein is CASSMNAGTNTEAFF.

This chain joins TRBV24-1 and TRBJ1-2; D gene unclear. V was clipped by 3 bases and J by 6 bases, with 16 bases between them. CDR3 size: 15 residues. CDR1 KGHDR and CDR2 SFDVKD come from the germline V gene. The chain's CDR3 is CATSDAGPREDGYTF. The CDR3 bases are TGTGCCACCAGTGATGCCGGGCCCCGGGAGGATGGCTACACCTTC.

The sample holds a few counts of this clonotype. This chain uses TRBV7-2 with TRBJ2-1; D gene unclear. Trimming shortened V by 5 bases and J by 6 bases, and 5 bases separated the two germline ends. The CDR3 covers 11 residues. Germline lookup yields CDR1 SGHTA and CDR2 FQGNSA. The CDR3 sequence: CASSLINEQFF. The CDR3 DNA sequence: TGTGCCAGCAGCCTTATCAATGAGCAGTTCTTC. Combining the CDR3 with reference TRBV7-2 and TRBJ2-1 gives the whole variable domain GAGVSQSPSNKVTEKGKDVELRCDPISGHTALYWYRQSLGQGLEFLIYFQGNSAPDKSGLPSDRFSAERTGGSVSTLTIQRTQQEDSAVYLCASSLINEQFFGPGTRLTVL.

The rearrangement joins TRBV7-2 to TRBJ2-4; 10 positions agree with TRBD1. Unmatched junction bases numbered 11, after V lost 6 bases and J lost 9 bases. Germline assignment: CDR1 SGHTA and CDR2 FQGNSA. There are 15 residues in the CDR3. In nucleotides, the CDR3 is TGTGCCAGCAGGCGCCGGGACAGGGGTTTGGGCATTCAGTACTTC. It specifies CASRRRDRGLGIQYF.